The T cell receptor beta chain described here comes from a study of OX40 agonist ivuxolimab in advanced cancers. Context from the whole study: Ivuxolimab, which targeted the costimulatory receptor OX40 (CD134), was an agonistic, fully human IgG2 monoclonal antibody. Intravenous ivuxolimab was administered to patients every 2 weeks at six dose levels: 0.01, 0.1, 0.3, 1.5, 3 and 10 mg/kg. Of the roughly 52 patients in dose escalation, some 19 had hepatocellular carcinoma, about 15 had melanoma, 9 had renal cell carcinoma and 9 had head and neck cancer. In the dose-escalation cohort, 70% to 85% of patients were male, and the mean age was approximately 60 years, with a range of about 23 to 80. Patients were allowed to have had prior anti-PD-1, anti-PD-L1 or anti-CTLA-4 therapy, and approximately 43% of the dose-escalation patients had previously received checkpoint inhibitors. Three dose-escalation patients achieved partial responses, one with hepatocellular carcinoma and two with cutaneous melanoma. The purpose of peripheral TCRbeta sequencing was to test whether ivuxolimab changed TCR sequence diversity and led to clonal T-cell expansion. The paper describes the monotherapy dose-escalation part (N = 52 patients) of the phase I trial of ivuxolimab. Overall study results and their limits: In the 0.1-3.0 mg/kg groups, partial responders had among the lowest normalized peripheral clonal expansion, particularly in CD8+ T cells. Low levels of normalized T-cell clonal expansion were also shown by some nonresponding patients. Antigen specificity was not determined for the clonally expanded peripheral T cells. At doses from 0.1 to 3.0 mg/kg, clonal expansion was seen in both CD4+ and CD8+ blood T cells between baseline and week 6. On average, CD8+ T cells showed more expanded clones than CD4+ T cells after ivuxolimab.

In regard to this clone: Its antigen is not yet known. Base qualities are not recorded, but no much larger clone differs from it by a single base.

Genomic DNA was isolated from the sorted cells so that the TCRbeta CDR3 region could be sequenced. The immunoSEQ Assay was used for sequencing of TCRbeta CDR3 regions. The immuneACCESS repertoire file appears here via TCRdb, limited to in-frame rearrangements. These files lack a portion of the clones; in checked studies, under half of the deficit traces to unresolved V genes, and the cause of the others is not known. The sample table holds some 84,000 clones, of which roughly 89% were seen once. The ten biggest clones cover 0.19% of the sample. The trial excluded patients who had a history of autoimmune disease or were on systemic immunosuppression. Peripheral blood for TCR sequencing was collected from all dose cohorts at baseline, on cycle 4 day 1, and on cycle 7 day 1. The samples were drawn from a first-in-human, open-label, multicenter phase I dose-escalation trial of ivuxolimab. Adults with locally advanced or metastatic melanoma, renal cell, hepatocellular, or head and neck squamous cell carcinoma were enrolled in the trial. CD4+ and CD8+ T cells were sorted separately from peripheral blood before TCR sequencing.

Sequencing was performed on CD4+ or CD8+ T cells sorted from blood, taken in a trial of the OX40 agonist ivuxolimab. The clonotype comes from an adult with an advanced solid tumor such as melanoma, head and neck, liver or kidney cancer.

The bases read TGCGCCAGCAGTGAGTCGGGAGATACGCAGTATTTT. It specifies CASSESGDTQYF. The rearranged chain carries TRBV10-2 and TRBJ2-3, with the D segment identity uncertain. From a lookup of the germline V gene, CDR1 and CDR2 are WSHSY and SAAADI. The CDR3 runs 12 amino acids, cysteine and phenylalanine included. CDR3 DNA only is kept here, 36 bases in frame from base 1. Trimming at the junction amounts to 0 bases on V and 5 bases on J, and the germline ends lie 3 bases apart.